One and the same sample provided the 15 T cell receptor beta chains below, sequenced in a study of shared clonotypes between healthy human individuals (dated by TCRdb to 2018 to 2021). Library preparation was by the immunoSEQ multiplex PCR assay. Here the immuneACCESS table is served through TCRdb, limited to in-frame sequences with V and J called. Missing clones are a known gap in these copies; in checked studies unresolved V genes cover under half, and the rest lacks a known reason. The sample table lists about 1 million clones, around 74% of them with a count of one. The biggest ten clones account for roughly 1.4% of the sample. The sample comprised memory CD4+ T cells sorted from blood. Taken with the paper, the label for cell subset or site translates to: CD45RA-negative fraction. The source is a man between 18 and 29 years old in good health.

J is TRBJ2-7 and V is TRBV5-5; 8 nucleotides line up with TRBD1. The CDR3 extends over 13 amino acids. CDR1 and CDR2 from the germline V gene are SGHKS and YYEKEE (reference sequence). Trimming at V came to 4 bases and at J to 6 bases, leaving 6 bases not matched to a gene. In DNA, the CDR3 is TGTGCCAGCAGCGCGGCAGGGGGCGGCGAGCAGTACTTC. It yields the protein CASSAAGGGEQYF.

The rearrangement uses TRBV5-1 and TRBJ1-3, with 7 nucleotides matching TRBD1. Trimming took 5 bases from V and 0 from J; bases not matched to a gene: 11. The CDR3 has 17 residues. Germline-derived CDR1 and CDR2 are SGHRS and YFSETQ. The CDR3 DNA reads as TGCGCCAGCAGTTTGACAGGACAGGTGACCTCTGGAAACACCATATATTTT. This encodes CASSLTGQVTSGNTIYF.

This clone occurred once. This chain connects TRBV6-5 to TRBJ2-3; TRBD2 matches 8 bases. V lost 6 bases, J lost 4 bases, and 9 bases stayed unmatched. This CDR3 comprises 15 residues. Germline V gene sequence: CDR1 MNHEY, CDR2 SVGAGI. The CDR3 is CASRSGGAPPDTQYF. CDR3 nucleotides: TGTGCCAGCAGGTCGGGGGGGGCCCCCCCAGATACGCAGTATTTT.

The rearrangement uses TRBV10-2 and TRBJ2-7; tentatively, D is TRBD2 (6 bases). This CDR3 spans 14 amino acids. V dropped 8 bases and J dropped 3 bases, with 17 bases sitting between them. Germline V gene sequence: CDR1 WSHSY, CDR2 SAAADI. The CDR3 DNA follows: TGCGCCAGCCGGAGGGACGACGGAAGCTACGAGCAGTACTTC. Translated: CASRRDDGSYEQYF.

The chain carries TRBV19 and TRBJ2-1, with 7 bases matching TRBD1. Germline V gives CDR1 LNHDA, CDR2 SQIVND (reference sequence). After removal of 6 bases from V and 7 bases from J, the junction contained 6 bases not matched to a gene. The CDR3 is made up of 13 amino acids. CDR3 residues: CASRQDRENEQFF. As DNA, the CDR3 is TGTGCCAGTAGACAAGACAGGGAAAATGAGCAGTTCTTC. The whole variable domain, remainder taken from reference TRBV19 and TRBJ2-1, is DGGITQSPKYLFRKEGQNVTLSCEQNLNHDAMYWYRQDPGQGLRLIYYSQIVNDFQKGDIAEGYSVSREKKESFPLTVTSAQKNPTAFYLCASRQDRENEQFFGPGTRLTVL.

There are a few counts of this clone. The chain has TRBV5-6 and TRBJ2-2, with D tentatively TRBD1 or TRBD2 (6 bases each). V dropped 1 base and J dropped 4 bases, with 14 bases sitting between them. The CDR3 is 16 residues long. CDR1 is SGHDT and CDR2 is YYEEEE in the germline V gene. DNA of the CDR3: TGTGCCAGCAGCTTGTACTGGGGGGCCAGCACCGGGGAGCTGTTTTTT. Its translation: CASSLYWGASTGELFF.

The CDR3 DNA follows: TGTGCCAGCAGTGAATATGGGCAGGGCAGGAGAGAGACCCAGTACTTC. The encoded protein is CASSEYGQGRRETQYF. The rearrangement links TRBV25-1 to TRBJ2-5, with D possibly being TRBD1 (5 bases). Germline V gene lookup returns CDR1 MGHDK and CDR2 SYGVNS. This CDR3 spans 16 amino acids. V was pared by 0 bases and J by 4 bases, with 15 bases between.

This clone was observed at least ten times. This same CDR3 is encoded by further DNA sequences in the sample. In DNA form, the CDR3 reads TGTGCCAGCGGATATAGCGGGAGGGGGTCCTACAATGAGCAGTTCTTC. This codes for CASGYSGRGSYNEQFF. The chain is built from TRBV21-1 and TRBJ2-1; TRBD2 is the table's D call, not checked against the DNA. TRBV21-1 is flagged as a pseudogene. The CDR3 covers 16 residues.

This clone was recorded many times. V is TRBV7-2 and J is TRBJ2-2, with D perhaps matching TRBD1 (5 bases). Trimming took 5 bases from V and 4 from J, leaving 14 bases between them. This CDR3 region has 15 residues. The germline gives CDR1 SGHTA, CDR2 FQGNSA. CDR3 in DNA: TGTGCCAGCAGCACTACAGGTGCCGGCACCGGGGAGCTGTTTTTT. This sequence encodes CASSTTGAGTGELFF.

The rearrangement links TRBV28 to TRBJ2-5; the D call may be TRBD1 or TRBD2 (5 bases each). CDR1 is MDHEN and CDR2 is SYDVKM in the germline V gene. The CDR3 covers 16 residues. The V gene lost 5 bases and the J gene lost 0 bases, with 16 bases spanning the gap. In DNA, the CDR3 is TGTGCCAGCAGTGACATGAGCGAGGGGTACCAAGAGACCCAGTACTTC. Translated, it gives CASSDMSEGYQETQYF.

The chain recombines TRBV18 with TRBJ2-1; TRBD2 matches 9 bases. Germline trimming cut 2 bases from V and 7 bases from J; bases unmatched to any gene: 6. The CDR3 length is 15 residues. Per germline, CDR1 KGHSH and CDR2 LQKENI. The CDR3 DNA follows: TGTGCCAGCTCACCAAATAGCGGGAGTTGGAATGAGCAGTTCTTC. As protein: CASSPNSGSWNEQFF.

The chain couples TRBV7-2 to TRBJ2-1; tentative D call: TRBD2 (6 bases). Germline-derived CDR1 and CDR2 are SGHTA and FQGNSA. V lost 6 bases and J 4 bases, leaving 16 bases between the germline ends. The CDR3 spans 15 residues. The CDR3 spells CASSGVADIYNEQFF. The CDR3 region has the DNA TGTGCCAGCAGTGGGGTAGCGGACATATACAATGAGCAGTTCTTC.

The J gene is TRBJ1-5, the V gene TRBV6-6; D is undetermined. With 6 bases removed from V and 0 bases from J, the gap between germline ends came to 12 bases. Germline lookup yields CDR1 MNHNY and CDR2 SVGAGI (reference sequence). The CDR3 spans 15 residues. In nucleotides, the CDR3 is TGTGCCAGCAGCCCGAGTGGGGTTAGCAATCAGCCCCAGCATTTT. As protein: CASSPSGVSNQPQHF.

The table lists this clone with a few counts. This chain joins TRBV6-6 and TRBJ1-1; D is undetermined. Germline CDR1 reads MNHNY; CDR2 reads SVGAGI (reference sequence). The CDR3 runs 15 residues. The V end was cut by 7 bases, the J end by 1 base, with 16 bases between. The CDR3 spells CASTRRRETNTEAFF. CDR3 sequence (DNA): TGTGCCAGCACCCGAAGGCGGGAGACGAACACTGAAGCTTTCTTT.

The rearrangement links TRBV4-2 to TRBJ2-1; no reliable D call. Trimming took off 4 bases at V and 14 bases at J, with 18 bases between the two ends. CDR1 LGHNA and CDR2 YNFKEQ come from the germline V gene. CDR3 length: 13 amino acids. CDR3 in amino acids: CASSPEGYSKEFF. The CDR3 nucleotides read TGTGCCAGCAGCCCAGAAGGCTACTCGAAGGAGTTCTTC.